This TCR beta chain was sequenced for a study of T-cell reconstitution after alpha-beta-depleted transplantation in children. Study findings and constraints: Newly made T cells mostly supplied T-cell counts and diversity one year after transplant. By about two months after transplant, alpha-beta T cells reportedly arose from several hundred graft clones that had expanded.

Looked up from germline, CDR1 is DFQATT and CDR2 is SNEGSKA (reference sequence). Trimming took 1 base from V and 5 from J; bases not matched to a gene: 8. The CDR3 runs to 15 residues. For TCRbeta, the library was prepared with unique molecular identifiers. TCRdb ran MiXCR on the PCR reads and lists one entry per CDR3 protein. The sample contains roughly 420,000 distinct CDR3 sequences, under 20% of which appear only once. As concerns this clonotype: Its antigen is not identified.

This chain connects TRBV20-1 to TRBJ2-1; 7 nucleotides line up with TRBD2. Sequencing used PBMCs, mostly from graft donor cells, obtained 360 days after TCRalphabeta/CD19-depleted stem cell transplant. This sequence originates from a boy younger than two who had a stem cell transplant for Wiskott-Aldrich syndrome, so the T cells may come from the graft donor. Here the CDR3 reads CSARGGGSGNNEQFF. Here the CDR3 DNA reads TGCAGTGCTAGAGGGGGCGGGAGCGGCAACAATGAGCAGTTCTTC.